This T cell receptor beta chain appears in the sequencing data of a study of blood T cell repertoires in COVID-19. In the study overall: Sites across the United States, Italy and Spain contributed samples from acute and convalescent COVID-19. In each case, the material was cDNA or gDNA derived from T cells, B-cell-depleted T cells, or PBMCs.

The CDR3 totals 14 residues. Trimming took 5 bases from V and 3 from J; bases not matched to a gene: 7. CDR1 is MNHEY and CDR2 is SMNVEV in the germline V gene (reference sequence). Per the original data handling: Cell counts per sample came from amplifying reference gene primers. Measured with immunoSEQ multiplex PCR; TCRdb has only the in-frame clones, and not every one. V, J and clone size derive from that table, while D and trimming were established from the DNA sequence. The data show about 150,000 clones, with around 80% seen just once and about 7.8% held by the top ten. Sequencing was done on a sample of peripheral blood. The source is a woman in her fifties or sixties in a cohort sampled during active or convalescent COVID-19. The chain recombines TRBV27 with TRBJ2-7; 7 positions agree with TRBD1. The CDR3 DNA is TGTGCCAGCAGTGCCGACAGGGACCACTACGAGCAGTACTTC. This codes for CASSADRDHYEQYF.